Detailed here is one T cell receptor beta chain. The time point is: cycle 4 day 1 (C4D1), after five to seven weeks of nivolumab. Every patient relapsed after autologous stem cell transplantation, and brentuximab vedotin exposure varied. V shed 2 bases, J shed 8 bases, and the junction held 6 bases outside the gene matches. Germline CDR1 LNHDA, CDR2 SQIVND (reference sequence). CDR3 size: 14 residues. Repertoires were generated with immunoSEQ multiplex PCR, while TCRdb's copy carries only in-frame clones and drops some. The data contain some 96,000 clones, 93% of them singletons. This specimen comes from a study of PD-1 blockade in classical Hodgkin lymphoma.

The sample was peripheral blood mononuclear cells (PBMCs), taken before the fourth cycle of nivolumab. This chain joins TRBV19 and TRBJ2-1, with TRBD2 matching 7 bases. This clonotype was sampled from a human donor with classical Hodgkin lymphoma. The CDR3 sequence: CASSIMSGKDEQFF. The CDR3, as DNA: TGTGCCAGTAGTATAATGAGCGGGAAAGATGAGCAGTTCTTC.